This T cell receptor beta chain was retrieved from a study of T cell responses to AZD1222 COVID-19 vaccine. A note on this clone: Its target is unknown.

CDR3 length: 14 residues. Trimming at V came to 5 bases and at J to 5 bases, leaving 6 bases not matched to a gene. Germline CDR1 and CDR2: LNHDA and SQIVND (reference sequence). Study-level points and caveats: Rises in breadth and depth of Spike-specific TCRs came after two AZD1222 doses.

This table comes from immunoSEQ multiplex PCR, and its TCRdb copy is limited to in-frame clones, with some not included. The data hold about 130,000 clones, with under 90% observed a single time. V usage is TRBV19 and J usage is TRBJ2-5, with 9 positions matching TRBD2. The source was peripheral blood, collected on day 0 of AZD1222 vaccination. The TCR was taken from an adult in good health. This CDR3 is CASSAAGGLETQYF. The CDR3 DNA sequence: TGTGCCAGTAGTGCCGCGGGGGGGTTGGAGACCCAGTACTTC.